This T cell receptor (beta chain) was documented in a study of shared clonotypes between healthy human individuals. The study, taken as a whole, reports: Clonotypes which were not shared had lower generation probabilities than clonotypes that all four donors shared.

Concerning this clone itself: Its antigen is undetermined. Other DNA sequences in the sample encode the same CDR3.

It was at deep level that the assay was run. TCRdb's table, derived via immunoSEQ multiplex PCR, lists solely in-frame clones and lacks some. The table lists about 1.5 million clones, around 98% of them singletons, with about 0.42% in the top ten. This CDR3 contains 15 residues. V dropped 0 bases and J dropped 2 bases, with 9 bases sitting between them. From germline, CDR1 is SGHRS and CDR2 YFSETQ. Recent vaccinations or acute infections were absent in the healthy HIV-negative adult donors. The gene calls are TRBV5-1 and TRBJ1-3, with D tentatively TRBD1 (6 bases). The specimen sequenced was naive CD4+ T cells sorted from blood. The subset was: CD45RA+ positively selected. The TCR originated in a man aged 25 to 40 in good health. Here the CDR3 DNA reads TGCGCCAGCAGCTTGGTGGGGGGCACTGGAAACACCATATATTTT. This encodes CASSLVGGTGNTIYF. Using reference TRBV5-1 and TRBJ1-3 for the parts outside the CDR3, the full variable domain is KAGVTQTPRYLIKTRGQQVTLSCSPISGHRSVSWYQQTPGQGLQFLFEYFSETQRNKGNFPGRFSGRQFSNSRSEMNVSTLELGDSALYLCASSLVGGTGNTIYFGEGSWLTVV.